This entry concerns a single TCR beta chain. Germline lookup yields CDR1 MGHRA and CDR2 YSYEKL. V lost 0 bases, J lost 0 bases, and 14 bases lay in between. This CDR3 is built from 17 residues. This sample stems from a study of control samples from healthy donors and cancer patients. TCRdb keeps only in-frame clones here, not all; method: immunoSEQ multiplex PCR. Among approximately 160,000 clones listed, roughly 94% were seen once. The chain carries TRBV4-1 and TRBJ1-2; perhaps TRBD1 as D (5 bases). This receptor was identified in a woman younger than 30 in good health. Material for sequencing was blood. The CDR3 reads CASSQEYGTTTNYGYTF. In DNA form, the CDR3 reads TGCGCCAGCAGCCAAGAATACGGGACGACAACTAACTATGGCTACACCTTC.